This is a list of T cell receptor beta chains from one sample in a study of blood T cell repertoires in COVID-19. Sequenced by immunoSEQ multiplex PCR; TCRdb stores in-frame clones only, minus some. In the table there are approximately 240,000 clones, approximately 84% of which are singletons. The material sequenced was peripheral blood. All receptors come from a woman younger than 45 who had recovered from COVID-19. The CDR3 runs from the conserved cysteine through the conserved F or W. The D gene is left open where the match is weak. Size tells how often a clone was seen (once, few, many) or the class of an expanded clone, and some rows leave it out.

v_call,j_call,clone_size,d_call,cdr3_nt,cdr3_aa
TRBV27,TRBJ2-2,few,-,TGTGCCAGCAGTTCCCGGAACACCGGGGAGCTGTTTTTT,CASSSRNTGELFF
TRBV7-6,TRBJ2-3,-,-,TGTGCCAGCAGCCCCCGGGACGGGAGTTATTCGGATACGCAGTATTTT,CASSPRDGSYSDTQYF
TRBV6-2/TRBV6-3,TRBJ1-5,-,TRBD1,TGTGCCAGCAGTCGAAACCGGGACAGTAGCAATCAGCCCCAGCATTTT,CASSRNRDSSNQPQHF
TRBV11-3,TRBJ2-7,-,TRBD2,TGTGCCAGCAGCCTGCTAGCGGGCTCCTACGAGCAGTACTTC,CASSLLAGSYEQYF
TRBV5-1,TRBJ2-3,-,TRBD2,TGCGCCAGCAGCTACGGACTAGCGGGCACAGATACGCAGTATTTT,CASSYGLAGTDTQYF
TRBV27,TRBJ1-1,once,TRBD1,TGTGCCAGCAGTTTAATCCCGGACAGGGTAAAAGCTGAAGCTTTCTTT,CASSLIPDRVKAEAFF
TRBV6-1,TRBJ2-1,-,-,TGTGCCAGCAGTGGGTCTAGCGCTAGCTCCTACAATGAGCAGTTCTTC,CASSGSSASSYNEQFF
TRBV19,TRBJ2-1,-,TRBD2,TGTGCCAGTAGTGACACTAGCGGGAGGGCCTGGAATGAGCAGTTCTTC,CASSDTSGRAWNEQFF
TRBV3-1/TRBV3-2,TRBJ2-6,-,TRBD2,TGTGCCAGCAGCCAAGCGGGGGGTATGGGACTTGGGGCCAACGTCCTGACTTTC,CASSQAGGMGLGANVLTF
TRBV4-1,TRBJ2-7,-,-,TGCGCCAGCAGCCAAGAGGGGCTTCCCTACGAGCAGTACTTC,CASSQEGLPYEQYF
TRBV19,TRBJ2-6,-,TRBD1,TGTGCCAGTAGTATAGAAAACAGGGGTGGGGCCAACGTCCTGACTTTC,CASSIENRGGANVLTF
TRBV24-1,TRBJ2-2,-,TRBD2,TGTGCCACCAGTCGACCAATTTCTAGCGGGAGCGATGGGGAGCTGTTTTTT,CATSRPISSGSDGELFF
TRBV13,TRBJ1-2,-,TRBD1,TGTGCCAGCAGCTTAATCGCCCGGACAGGGACGGATGGCTACACCTTC,CASSLIARTGTDGYTF
TRBV20-1,TRBJ2-7,-,TRBD2,TGCAGTGCTAGTCAACTAGCGGAATCCTACGAGCAGTACTTC,CSASQLAESYEQYF
TRBV6-5,TRBJ1-1,-,-,TGTGCCAGCTACAGGAGAGTGAACACTGAAGCTTTCTTT,CASYRRVNTEAFF
TRBV19,TRBJ1-5,few,-,TGTGCCAGTAGTATGGGGGGTCGTCAGCCCCAGCATTTT,CASSMGGRQPQHF
TRBV5-4,TRBJ2-1,-,-,TGTGCCAGCAGCTTGTCGGGAAGGCCTATTTACAATGAGCAGTTCTTC,CASSLSGRPIYNEQFF
TRBV13,TRBJ1-1,-,-,TGTGCCAGCAGCTTAGGTCAACCGGGCACTGAAGCTTTCTTT,CASSLGQPGTEAFF
TRBV6-1,TRBJ1-2,-,-,TGTGCCAGCAGTGAAGGGGACACGGGGGGCTATGGCTACACCTTC,CASSEGDTGGYGYTF
TRBV2,TRBJ2-7,-,TRBD2,TGTGCCAGCAAAGCGGGAGTGGGTGAGCAGTACTTC,CASKAGVGEQYF
TRBV5-6,TRBJ2-1,once,TRBD2,TGTGCCAGCAGCTTACCGCTGGGGGCTAGCGGGCGCAATGAGCAGTTCTTC,CASSLPLGASGRNEQFF
TRBV12-3/TRBV12-4,TRBJ2-2,once,TRBD2,TGTGCCAGCAGGACTAGCTCTGCCGGGGAGCTGTTTTTT,CASRTSSAGELFF
TRBV6-4,TRBJ1-5,few,-,TGTGCCAGCAGTGAACCACAGGCAATGGGCCCTGGCAATCAGCCCCAGCATTTT,CASSEPQAMGPGNQPQHF
TRBV28,TRBJ2-7,-,-,TGTGCCAGCAGTTTAGACAGTGCCCTCTCCTACGAGCAGTACTTC,CASSLDSALSYEQYF
TRBV27,TRBJ1-5,-,-,TGTGCCAGCAGTTTATCGACAGGCAATCAGCCCCAGCATTTT,CASSLSTGNQPQHF
TRBV9,TRBJ1-1,-,-,TGTGCCAGCAGCGTAGGACGGGACACTGAAGCTTTCTTT,CASSVGRDTEAFF
TRBV10-3,TRBJ2-1,-,TRBD2,TGTGCCATCGCCTTGACTAGCGGAGGGGGGAATGAGCAGTTCTTC,CAIALTSGGGNEQFF
TRBV30,TRBJ1-5,few,-,TGTGCCTGGACCCGGGGGTTAGGCAATCAGCCCCAGCATTTT,CAWTRGLGNQPQHF
TRBV5-1,TRBJ2-3,-,-,TGCGCCAGCAGCTTTCGTCTAGGCGCAGATACGCAGTATTTT,CASSFRLGADTQYF
TRBV30,TRBJ2-3,-,-,TGTGCCTGGAGTGTAGCGGGCACAGATACGCAGTATTTT,CAWSVAGTDTQYF
TRBV25-1,TRBJ1-2,-,TRBD1,TGTGCCAGCAGTGAGGGGACAGGGGCCTCTTATGGCTACACCTTC,CASSEGTGASYGYTF
TRBV5-6,TRBJ1-6,-,TRBD1,TGTGCCAGCAGCGAGATTCGGGACAGTTTTTATAATTCACCCCTCCACTTT,CASSEIRDSFYNSPLHF